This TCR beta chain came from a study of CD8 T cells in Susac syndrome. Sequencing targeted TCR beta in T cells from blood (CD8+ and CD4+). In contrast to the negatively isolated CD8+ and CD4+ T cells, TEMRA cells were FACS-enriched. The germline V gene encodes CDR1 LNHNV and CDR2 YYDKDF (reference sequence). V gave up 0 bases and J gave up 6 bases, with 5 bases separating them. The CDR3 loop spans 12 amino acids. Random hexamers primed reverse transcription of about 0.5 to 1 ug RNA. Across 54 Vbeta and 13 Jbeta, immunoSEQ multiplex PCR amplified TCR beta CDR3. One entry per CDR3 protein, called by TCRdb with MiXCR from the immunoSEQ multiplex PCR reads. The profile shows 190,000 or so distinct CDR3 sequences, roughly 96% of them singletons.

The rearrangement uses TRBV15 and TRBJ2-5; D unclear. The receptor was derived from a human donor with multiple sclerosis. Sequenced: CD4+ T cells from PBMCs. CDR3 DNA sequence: TGTGCCACCAGCAGAGAAGGCCAGACCCAGTACTTC. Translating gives CATSREGQTQYF.